This TCR beta chain was documented in a study of T cell repertoires in cytomegalovirus infection. Overall study context: The authors relied on CMV epitopes, both recently identified HLA-C-restricted and well-studied HLA-B-restricted. The public TCR beta signatures pointed to both CMV infection and matching HLA type.

Using its own MiXCR run on the reads, TCRdb lists one record per CDR3 protein. The sample holds fewer than 150,000 distinct CDR3 sequences, about 30% seen once. V was clipped by 5 bases and J by 5 bases, with 27 bases between them. Germline V gene lookup returns CDR1 DFQATT and CDR2 SNEGSKA (reference sequence). CDR3 length: 17 residues. Remarks on this clonotype: Its antigen is undetermined.

Overall study results and limits: The study found HLA-C-restricted CMV-specific TCR beta clonotypes dominating the ex vivo response. CMV carriers having the relevant HLA were flagged by cumulative public TCR beta family frequency.

The source is a human donor in good health (CMV status not recorded). Some clones in this sample may be carry-over from other donors' samples. The source was CD8+ T cells from cultured PBMCs, collected from culture after CMV antigen stimulation. The chain has TRBV20-1 and TRBJ2-5; D gene ambiguous. CDR3 sequence reads: CSADDPESAYASETQYF. In nucleotides, the CDR3 is TGCAGTGCTGACGATCCGGAGAGCGCCTATGCCTCGGAGACCCAGTACTTC.